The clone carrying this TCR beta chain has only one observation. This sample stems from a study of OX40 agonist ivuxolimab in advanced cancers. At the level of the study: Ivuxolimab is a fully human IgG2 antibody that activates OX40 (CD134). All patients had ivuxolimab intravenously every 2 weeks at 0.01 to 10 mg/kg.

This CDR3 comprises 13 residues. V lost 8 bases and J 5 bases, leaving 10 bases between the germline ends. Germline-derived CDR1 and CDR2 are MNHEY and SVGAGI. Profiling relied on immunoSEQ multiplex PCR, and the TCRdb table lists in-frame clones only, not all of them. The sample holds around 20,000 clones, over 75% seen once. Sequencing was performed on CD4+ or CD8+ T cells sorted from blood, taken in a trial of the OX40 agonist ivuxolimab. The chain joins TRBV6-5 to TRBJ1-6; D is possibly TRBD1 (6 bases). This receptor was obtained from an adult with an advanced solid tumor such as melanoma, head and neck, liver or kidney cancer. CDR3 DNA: TGTGCCAGCGCAGGGGTCAATAATTCACCCCTCCACTTT. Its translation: CASAGVNNSPLHF.